This TCR beta chain was documented in a study of a mutant IDH1 vaccine in newly diagnosed glioma. Study as a whole: Among treated patients, around 62% were male and about 40% female, and mean age was roughly 40 years.

Time point of the sample: baseline, week 1 (first vaccination visit). Treatment described: pre-vaccination baseline after standard-of-care therapy. Germline CDR1 and CDR2: SEHNR and FQNEAQ (reference sequence). The CDR3 covers 14 residues. V gave up 1 base and J gave up 4 bases, with 11 bases separating them. The repertoire was sequenced with immunoSEQ multiplex PCR; TCRdb's copy has only in-frame clones and lacks some. The data contain approximately 70,000 clones, more than 65% of them singletons. This sequence originates from a man aged 45 to 65 with glioma. The chain has TRBV7-9 and TRBJ2-7; D call uncertain. The sequenced sample was PBMCs, obtained from a glioma patient treated with radiotherapy, temozolomide or both. The CDR3 sequence: CASSLGASGYEQYF. CDR3 sequence (DNA): TGTGCCAGCAGCTTAGGGGCCAGTGGATACGAGCAGTACTTC.